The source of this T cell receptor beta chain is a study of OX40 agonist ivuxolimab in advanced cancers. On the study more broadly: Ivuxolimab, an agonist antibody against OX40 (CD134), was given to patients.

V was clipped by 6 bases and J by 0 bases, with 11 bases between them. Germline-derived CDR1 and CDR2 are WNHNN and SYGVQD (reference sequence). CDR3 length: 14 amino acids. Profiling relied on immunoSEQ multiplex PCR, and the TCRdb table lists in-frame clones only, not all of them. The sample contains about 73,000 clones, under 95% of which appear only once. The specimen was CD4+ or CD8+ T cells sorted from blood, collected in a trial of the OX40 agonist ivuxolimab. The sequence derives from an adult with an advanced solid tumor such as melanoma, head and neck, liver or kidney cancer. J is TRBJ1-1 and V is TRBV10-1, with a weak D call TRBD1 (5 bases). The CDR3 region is CASSRTQVNTEAFF. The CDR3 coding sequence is TGCGCCAGCAGCAGGACACAAGTGAACACTGAAGCTTTCTTT.